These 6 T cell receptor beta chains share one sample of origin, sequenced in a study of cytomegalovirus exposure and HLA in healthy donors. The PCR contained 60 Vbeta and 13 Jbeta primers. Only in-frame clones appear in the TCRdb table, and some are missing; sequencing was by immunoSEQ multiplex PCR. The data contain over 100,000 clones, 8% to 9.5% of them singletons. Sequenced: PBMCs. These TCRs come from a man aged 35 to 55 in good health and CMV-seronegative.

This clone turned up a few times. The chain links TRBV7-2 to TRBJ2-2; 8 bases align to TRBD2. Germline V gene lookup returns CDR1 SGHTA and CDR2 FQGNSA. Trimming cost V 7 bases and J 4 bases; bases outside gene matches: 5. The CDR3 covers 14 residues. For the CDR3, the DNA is TGTGCCAGCAACGCGGGGGGCAGCACCGGGGAGCTGTTTTTT. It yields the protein CASNAGGSTGELFF.

CDR3 amino acids: CASSPEGTHLPYEQYF. Here the CDR3 DNA reads TGTGCCAGCAGCCCGGAAGGGACACATCTTCCTTACGAGCAGTACTTC. The chain couples TRBV5-6 to TRBJ2-7; D perhaps matches TRBD1 (6 bases). There are 16 residues in the CDR3. CDR1 and CDR2 (germline): SGHDT, YYEEEE. V was trimmed by 4 bases and J by 4 bases, leaving 21 bases between them.

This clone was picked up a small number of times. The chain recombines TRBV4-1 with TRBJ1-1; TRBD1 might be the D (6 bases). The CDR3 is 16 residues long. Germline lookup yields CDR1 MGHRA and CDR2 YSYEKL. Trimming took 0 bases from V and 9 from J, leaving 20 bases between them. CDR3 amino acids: CASSQDSGGRTVKAFF. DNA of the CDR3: TGCGCCAGCAGCCAAGATAGCGGGGGGAGGACAGTAAAAGCTTTCTTT.

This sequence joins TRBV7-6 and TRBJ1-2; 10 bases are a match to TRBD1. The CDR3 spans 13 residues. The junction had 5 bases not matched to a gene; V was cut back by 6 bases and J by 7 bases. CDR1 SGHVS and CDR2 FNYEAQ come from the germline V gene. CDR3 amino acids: CASSPGTGVGYTF. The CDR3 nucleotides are TGTGCCAGCAGTCCCGGGACAGGGGTTGGCTACACCTTC.

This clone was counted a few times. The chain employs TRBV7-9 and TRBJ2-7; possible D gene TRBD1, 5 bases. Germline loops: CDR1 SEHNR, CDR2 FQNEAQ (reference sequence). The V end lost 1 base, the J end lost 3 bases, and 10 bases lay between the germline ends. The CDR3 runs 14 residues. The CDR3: CASSLDWQGYEQYF. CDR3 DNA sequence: TGTGCCAGCAGCTTAGATTGGCAGGGCTACGAGCAGTACTTC.

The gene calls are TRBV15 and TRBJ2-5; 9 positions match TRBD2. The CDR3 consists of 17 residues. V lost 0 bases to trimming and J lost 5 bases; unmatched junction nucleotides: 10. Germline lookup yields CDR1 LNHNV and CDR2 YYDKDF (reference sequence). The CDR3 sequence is CATSREGSGGTLETQYF. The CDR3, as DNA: TGTGCCACCAGCAGAGAGGGCAGCGGGGGGACTTTGGAGACCCAGTACTTC.